This section outlines one T cell receptor beta chain sequence together with its context. Its antigen is still unknown. Germline V lookup: CDR1 SGHRS, CDR2 YFSETQ. The V segment lost 6 bases and the J segment 0 bases; nucleotides outside the gene matches: 4. This CDR3 spans 14 amino acids. Profiled with immunoSEQ multiplex PCR; TCRdb holds only in-frame clones, not every one. The top ten hold 0.1% to 0.15% of the sample, which has around 2,000,000 clones, roughly 94% seen once. This entry comes from a study of shared clonotypes between healthy human individuals. General study findings and limits: Sorted-subset sequencing, rarefaction showed, was incomplete despite large depth. Sequencing depth was expected to affect clonotype sharing among donors.

The study drew its donors from healthy HIV-negative adults without recent acute infections or vaccinations. Investigators divided CD4+ cells into CD45RA+ naive and CD45RA-negative memory subsets. This chain links TRBV5-1 with TRBJ2-7, with TRBD2 matching 9 bases. This TCR was recovered from a man in his late teens or twenties in good health. The sequenced sample consisted of naive CD4+ T cells sorted from blood. As to subset: CD45RA+ positively selected. This chain's CDR3 is CASTATSGSYEQYF. As DNA, the CDR3 is TGCGCCAGCACTGCGACTAGCGGCTCCTACGAGCAGTACTTC.